The 31 T cell receptor beta chains given below trace back to one sample, sequenced in a study of identical twins. TCRdb passed the 5' RACE reads through MiXCR, listing each CDR3 protein once. The sample holds about 700,000 distinct CDR3 sequences, approximately 6% seen once. Sample: naive T cells sorted from blood. These receptors were obtained from a man aged 18-30 years in good health.

This chain uses TRBV21-1 with TRBJ2-7; TRBD1, the table's D call, lacks a check against the DNA. TRBV21-1 is shown as a pseudogene. The CDR3 extends over 13 amino acids. In DNA, the CDR3 is TGTGCCAGCAGCCCCCCGGGGGGGACTGAGCAGTACTTC. Protein: CASSPPGGTEQYF.

This clonotype has ten or more counts. The V gene is TRBV20-1, the J gene TRBJ2-7, with 11 bases fitting TRBD2. CDR1 and CDR2 (germline): DFQATT, SNEGSKA (reference sequence). Trimming cost V 0 bases and J 2 bases; bases outside gene matches: 3. This CDR3 region has 15 residues. In DNA, the CDR3 is TGCAGTGCTAGAGATGTGACTAGCGGGACCTACGAGCAGTACTTC. Its protein is CSARDVTSGTYEQYF.

This clonotype was recorded many times. This chain uses TRBV20-1 with TRBJ1-4, with 8 bases identical to TRBD1. CDR1 and CDR2 (germline): DFQATT, SNEGSKA (reference sequence). J lost 13 bases, V lost 5 bases, and 18 bases had no gene match. The CDR3 totals 15 residues. The CDR3 sequence: CSAGTYTINDRGLFF. In DNA form, the CDR3 reads TGCAGTGCTGGAACGTATACCATTAACGACAGGGGACTGTTTTTT.

There are many counts of this clonotype. The gene calls are TRBV24-1 and TRBJ2-5, with D tentatively TRBD2 (5 bases). Trimming cost V 5 bases and J 5 bases, with 11 bases left between them. CDR1 is KGHDR, CDR2 SFDVKD, per germline. This CDR3 has 13 amino acids. This chain's CDR3 is CATSVRGVETQYF. The CDR3 DNA is TGTGCCACCAGTGTTCGGGGTGTGGAGACCCAGTACTTC.

The sample holds many counts of this clonotype. The chain's CDR3 is CASSYASGVSETQYF. The CDR3 DNA sequence: TGTGCCAGCAGTTACGCCTCAGGGGTCAGCGAGACCCAGTACTTC. This rearrangement joins TRBV6-5 to TRBJ2-5; D is perhaps TRBD1 (6 bases). The CDR3 has 15 residues. V lost 2 bases, J lost 5 bases, and 15 bases lay in between. Germline V gene lookup returns CDR1 MNHEY and CDR2 SVGAGI.

This clonotype appeared a few times. V gene TRBV5-1 combines with J gene TRBJ2-5; tentatively, D is TRBD1 (6 bases). The germline V and J ends were trimmed by 3 bases and 3 bases, with 12 bases remaining between them. Germline values: CDR1 SGHRS, CDR2 YFSETQ. The length of the CDR3 is 14 residues. In nucleotides, the CDR3 is TGCGCCAGCAGCTGGAGCAGGGGCGAAGAGACCCAGTACTTC. This encodes CASSWSRGEETQYF.

This clonotype was counted at least ten times. The chain couples TRBV18 to TRBJ1-4, with D perhaps matching TRBD1 (5 bases). The V and J ends lost 3 bases and 6 bases respectively, with 17 bases between them. The germline CDR1 and CDR2 sequences are KGHSH and LQKENI. There are 16 residues in the CDR3. CDR3 coding DNA: TGTGCCAGCTCACCGTTTTTTTCGGACACCGATGAAAAACTGTTTTTT. Encoded protein: CASSPFFSDTDEKLFF.

This chain links TRBV7-9 with TRBJ1-4, with TRBD1 matching 10 bases. The CDR3 is made up of 16 amino acids. J was trimmed by 6 bases and V by 5 bases; bases with no gene match: 9. In germline, CDR1 is SEHNR, CDR2 FQNEAQ (reference sequence). The CDR3 DNA reads TGTGCCAGCAGCCCCCAATTTGGGACAGGGGATGAAAAACTGTTTTTT. It specifies CASSPQFGTGDEKLFF.

V and J are TRBV7-9 and TRBJ1-2; a weak D match, TRBD1 (5 bases). Germline V gives CDR1 SEHNR, CDR2 FQNEAQ (reference sequence). This CDR3 comprises 17 residues. Trimming took off 2 bases at V and 3 bases at J, with 19 bases between the two ends. For the CDR3, the DNA is TGTGCCAGCAGCTTACCTCTCCAGGGATCCCACTACTATGGCTACACCTTC. This sequence encodes CASSLPLQGSHYYGYTF.

This clonotype has at least ten counts. The chain couples TRBV29-1 to TRBJ2-7, with D perhaps matching TRBD1 or TRBD2 (5 bases each). Germline CDR1 and CDR2: SQVTM and ANQGSEA. There are 13 residues in the CDR3. Trimming removed 6 bases from V and 0 bases from J, with 12 bases in between. The CDR3 DNA sequence: TGCAGCGTCCGGGACCCCAGCTCCTACGAGCAGTACGTC. Amino acid sequence: CSVRDPSSYEQYV.

J is TRBJ2-2 and V is TRBV2; perhaps TRBD2 as D (5 bases). Germline lookup yields CDR1 SNHLY and CDR2 FYNNEI. This CDR3 is built from 14 residues. With 7 bases removed from V and 7 bases from J, the gap between germline ends came to 16 bases. The chain's CDR3 is CASNLGKRFGELFF. CDR3 nucleotides: TGTGCCAGCAATCTCGGGAAACGATTCGGGGAGCTGTTTTTT.

This clonotype has at least ten counts. The rearrangement joins TRBV9 to TRBJ2-3; D is possibly TRBD2 (5 bases). There are 17 residues in the CDR3. V gave up 3 bases and J gave up 1 base, with 18 bases separating them. Germline V lookup: CDR1 SGDLS, CDR2 YYNGEE. The CDR3 DNA is TGTGCCAGCAGCGAGAGAGGTTCGGGGTTGGGCACAGATACGCAGTATTTT. This gives the protein CASSERGSGLGTDTQYF.

V gene TRBV10-3 combines with J gene TRBJ2-2, with 12 bases lining up with TRBD1. The junction had 10 bases not matched to a gene; V was cut back by 7 bases and J by 7 bases. This CDR3 is built from 16 residues. Germline V gene sequence: CDR1 ENHRY, CDR2 SYGVKD. The CDR3 here is CAITPGQGAFGGELFF. Here the CDR3 DNA reads TGTGCCATCACTCCGGGACAGGGGGCGTTTGGCGGGGAGCTGTTTTTT.

This clonotype has just a few counts. The chain is built from TRBV10-3 and TRBJ2-1; 8 bases line up with TRBD1. Trimming cost V 4 bases and J 14 bases; bases outside gene matches: 10. This CDR3 comprises 13 residues. Germline assignment: CDR1 ENHRY and CDR2 SYGVKD. The DNA of the CDR3 is TGTGCCATCAGTGTGGCGACAGGGGTGGAAGAGTTCTTC. Its translation: CAISVATGVEEFF.

The rearrangement joins TRBV7-3 to TRBJ2-1; the D is unclear. V was shortened by 3 bases and J by 7 bases, with 10 bases between the two germline ends. The CDR3 has 13 amino acids. Germline V CDR1 and CDR2: SGHTA, FQGTGA. CDR3 protein: CASSFTLVNEQFF. The DNA of the CDR3 is TGTGCCAGCAGCTTCACCTTAGTTAATGAGCAGTTCTTC.

The chain uses TRBV12-3 or TRBV12-4 and TRBJ2-1; 7 nucleotides align to TRBD2. This CDR3 is 16 amino acids long. Trimming cost V 6 bases and J 3 bases; bases outside gene matches: 11. This CDR3 reads CASSPSLTSVYNEQFF. The CDR3, as DNA: TGTGCCAGCAGCCCCAGCCTCACTAGCGTCTACAATGAGCAGTTCTTC.

This clonotype was observed many times. The genes are TRBV29-1 and TRBJ2-7; 14 bases fit TRBD2. After removal of 5 bases from V and 0 bases from J, the junction contained 12 bases not matched to a gene. The CDR3 runs 18 residues. Per germline, CDR1 SQVTM and CDR2 ANQGSEA. CDR3 coding DNA: TGCAGCGTTTGTCAGGGGCGGACTAGCGGGAGGTACTCCTACGAGCAGTACTTC. Translating it yields CSVCQGRTSGRYSYEQYF.

The chain carries TRBV6-2 or TRBV6-3 and TRBJ2-4; the D is unclear. In germline, CDR1 is MNHEY, CDR2 SVGEGT. The CDR3 loop spans 13 amino acids. Trimming took 0 bases from V and 8 from J, leaving 8 bases between them. CDR3 DNA sequence: TGTGCCAGCAGTTACTCGAGACAATACATTCAGTACTTC. Translated, it gives CASSYSRQYIQYF.

With regard to this clonotype: An end of the junction does not agree with germline; a read error may underlie this. For the CDR3, the DNA is TGTGCCCGGAGCCGGGACAGGGACATTCAGACCCAGTACTTC. Encoded protein: CARSRDRDIQTQYF. The chain carries TRBV30 and TRBJ2-5, with 9 positions matching TRBD1. The germline V gene encodes CDR1 GTSNPN and CDR2 SVGIG (reference sequence). This CDR3 comprises 14 residues.

There are many counts of this clonotype. The chain recombines TRBV25-1 with TRBJ2-6; a weak D match, TRBD2 (5 bases). The CDR3 length is 15 residues. Trimming removed 6 bases at V and 0 bases at J, with 9 bases between. The germline gives CDR1 MGHDK, CDR2 SYGVNS. The CDR3 DNA sequence: TGTGCCAGCAGCGCCGGGAACTCTGGGGCCAACGTCCTGACTTTC. Amino acid sequence: CASSAGNSGANVLTF.

Many counts were recorded for this clonotype. V is TRBV5-6 and J is TRBJ2-7; D ambiguous. This CDR3 has 13 amino acids. The germline V and J ends were trimmed by 1 base and 6 bases, with 11 bases remaining between them. Germline values: CDR1 SGHDT, CDR2 YYEEEE. The CDR3 protein is CASSLMAVGEQYV. DNA of the CDR3: TGTGCCAGCAGCTTGATGGCGGTTGGCGAGCAGTACGTC.

This clonotype occurred a few times. The chain employs TRBV5-6 and TRBJ2-7; no firm D call. The germline V gene has CDR1 SGHDT and CDR2 YYEEEE. The CDR3 consists of 14 residues. V was pared by 4 bases and J by 2 bases, with 13 bases between. CDR3 sequence reads: CASSALGSAYEQYV. CDR3 sequence (DNA): TGTGCCAGCAGCGCGTTGGGGTCCGCCTACGAGCAGTACGTC.

V usage is TRBV19 and J usage is TRBJ1-3; no reliable D call. There are 15 residues in the CDR3. The V end was cut by 3 bases, the J end by 0 bases, with 9 bases between. Germline CDR1 and CDR2: LNHDA and SQIVND (reference sequence). The CDR3 region is CASSMEPASGNTIYF. The CDR3 DNA is TGTGCCAGTAGTATGGAGCCTGCCTCTGGAAACACCATATATTTT.

CDR3 protein: CATSRDWAYNEQFF. The CDR3 DNA is TGTGCCACCAGCAGGGACTGGGCCTACAATGAGCAGTTCTTC. The chain is built from TRBV15 and TRBJ2-1, with D tentatively TRBD2 (5 bases). The CDR3 consists of 14 residues. V gave up 3 bases and J gave up 2 bases, with 8 bases separating them. Germline CDR1 LNHNV, CDR2 YYDKDF (reference sequence).

This clonotype was counted a few times. This chain uses TRBV7-9 with TRBJ2-3; D is undetermined. Germline V gene data show CDR1 as SEHNR and CDR2 as FQNEAQ (reference sequence). With 5 bases removed from V and 7 bases from J, the gap between germline ends came to 13 bases. CDR3 length: 13 residues. This CDR3 is CASSPAVPNTQYF. The DNA of the CDR3 is TGTGCCAGCAGCCCGGCAGTCCCCAATACGCAGTATTTT.

In its sample, this clonotype was seen many times. The V and J genes are TRBV14 and TRBJ2-5; 12 nucleotides align to TRBD2. The CDR3 totals 16 residues. V shed 0 bases and J 7 bases; nucleotides not matched to a gene: 6. Germline loops: CDR1 SGHDN, CDR2 FVKESK. The CDR3 coding sequence is TGTGCCAGCAGCCAAGATCCCGGACTAGCGGGAATGACCCAGTACTTC. It translates to CASSQDPGLAGMTQYF.

Here the CDR3 reads CASSPPSGLMETFF. The CDR3 nucleotides are TGTGCCAGCTCACCACCGTCAGGCCTAATGGAAACTTTCTTT. The rearrangement joins TRBV18 to TRBJ1-1; D is uncertain. Deletions cut 0 bases from V and 12 bases from J, with 17 bases between. The CDR3 contains 14 residues. Germline CDR1 is KGHSH and CDR2 is LQKENI.

J is TRBJ2-5 and V is TRBV29-1; D call uncertain. The V end was cut by 4 bases, the J end by 1 base, with 10 bases between. The CDR3 runs to 13 residues. Germline values: CDR1 SQVTM, CDR2 ANQGSEA. The CDR3: CSVGLSSQETQYF. The CDR3 DNA follows: TGCAGCGTTGGCCTTAGTTCCCAAGAGACCCAGTACTTC.

Many counts were recorded for this clonotype. The chain joins TRBV20-1 to TRBJ1-6, with D unresolved. The V and J ends lost 3 bases and 9 bases respectively, with 12 bases between them. The CDR3 contains 13 residues. Per germline, CDR1 DFQATT and CDR2 SNEGSKA (reference sequence). Here the CDR3 reads CSASFGFASPLHF. The CDR3 bases are TGCAGTGCTAGCTTCGGCTTCGCTTCACCCCTCCACTTT.

This clonotype was observed a handful of times. The DNA for the CDR3 is TGTGCCAGCAGCGTATCGCCCATACAGGGTGGGGAAAATGAAAAACTGTTTTTT. Translated, it gives CASSVSPIQGGENEKLFF. The rearrangement uses TRBV9 and TRBJ1-4, with a tentative D call TRBD1 (6 bases). Trimming took 1 base from V and 5 from J, leaving 21 bases between them. The CDR3 has 18 residues. Germline CDR1 reads SGDLS; CDR2 reads YYNGEE.

This clonotype appeared many times. J is TRBJ1-2 and V is TRBV5-1; D is perhaps TRBD1 (5 bases). The V and J ends lost 4 bases and 7 bases respectively, with 11 bases between them. The length of the CDR3 is 12 residues. Germline V gene data show CDR1 as SGHRS and CDR2 as YFSETQ. CDR3 loop: CASSPGGVGYTF. The CDR3 bases are TGCGCCAGCAGCCCTGGAGGGGTTGGCTACACCTTC. Looking up the rest from reference TRBV5-1 and TRBJ1-2 gives the full variable domain: KAGVTQTPRYLIKTRGQQVTLSCSPISGHRSVSWYQQTPGQGLQFLFEYFSETQRNKGNFPGRFSGRQFSNSRSEMNVSTLELGDSALYLCASSPGGVGYTFGSGTRLTVV.